Following are 22 T cell receptor beta chains from one sample sequenced in a study of a mutant IDH1 vaccine in newly diagnosed glioma. These TCRs are of unknown antigen specificity. Time point here: week 23, last vaccination. A 20-mer mutant IDH1 peptide at 300 ug was injected subcutaneously with topical imiquimod. Using immunoSEQ multiplex PCR, the repertoire was profiled, and TCRdb retains in-frame clones only, with some absent. This table has 43,000 or so clones, approximately 84% appearing once. The source material was PBMCs, sampled from a glioma patient whose treatment included an IDH1 peptide vaccine. These receptors originate from a woman under 30 with glioma. Some clones in this sample may be carry-over from other donors' samples.

This CDR3 is CASSPRPSGLQYF. The CDR3 DNA sequence: TGTGCCAGCAGCCCGCGTCCGAGCGGCCTTCAGTACTTC. The rearrangement links TRBV11-3 to TRBJ2-4; the D gene is possibly TRBD2 (5 bases). The CDR3 sequence is 13 residues long. Germline V CDR1 and CDR2: SGHNT, YENEEA. Trimming stripped 5 bases from V and 11 bases from J, with 16 bases between. Based on the CDR3 plus reference TRBV11-3 and TRBJ2-4, the full variable domain is EAGVVQSPRYKIIEKKQPVAFWCNPISGHNTLYWYLQNLGQGPELLIRYENEEAVDDSQLPKDRFSAERLKGVDSTLKIQPAELGDSAVYLCASSPRPSGLQYFGAGTRLSVL.

The chain employs TRBV6-4 and TRBJ2-3; 10 nucleotides agree with TRBD1. The ends lost 2 bases at V and 4 bases at J; junction bases unmatched: 0. This CDR3 spans 14 amino acids. Per germline, CDR1 MRHNA and CDR2 SNTAGT. CDR3 amino acids: CASSDGQGADTQYF. CDR3 nucleotide sequence: TGTGCCAGCAGTGACGGACAGGGGGCAGATACGCAGTATTTT.

This chain joins TRBV6-4 and TRBJ1-1; 9 bases are a match to TRBD1. The CDR3 is 17 residues long. CDR1 MRHNA and CDR2 SNTAGT come from the germline V gene. V trimming: 6 bases; J trimming: 3 bases; junction bases outside the gene matches: 14. The CDR3 spells CASSGGQGVPPDTEAFF. Written as DNA, the CDR3 is TGTGCCAGCAGCGGGGGACAGGGAGTACCCCCCGACACTGAAGCTTTCTTT.

The chain combines TRBV19 with TRBJ2-3; unclear D gene. Germline CDR1 and CDR2: LNHDA and SQIVND (reference sequence). This CDR3 is 13 amino acids long. V was cut by 6 bases and J by 2 bases, with 9 bases left in between. Written as DNA, the CDR3 is TGTGCCAGTAGGGTGGTCCTCACAGATACGCAGTATTTT. Protein: CASRVVLTDTQYF.

The V and J genes are TRBV7-2 and TRBJ1-6; a weak D match, TRBD1 (5 bases). Germline V gene lookup returns CDR1 SGHTA and CDR2 FQGNSA. Deletions cut 5 bases from V and 2 bases from J, with 16 bases between. The CDR3 totals 17 residues. CDR3 sequence (DNA): TGTGCCAGCAGCCCGGGGTGGGGACGTGCCTATAATTCACCCCTCCACTTT. This codes for CASSPGWGRAYNSPLHF.

This clone was recorded once. The chain joins TRBV7-9 to TRBJ1-2, with a weak D call TRBD1 (5 bases). V lost 1 base, J lost 6 bases, and 12 bases lay in between. The germline CDR1 and CDR2 sequences are SEHNR and FQNEAQ (reference sequence). The CDR3 contains 14 residues. Here the CDR3 reads CASSLGDSTNGYTF. The CDR3 nucleotides are TGTGCCAGCAGCTTAGGTGACAGCACGAATGGCTACACCTTC.

This clone was observed a few times. The chain combines TRBV14 with TRBJ1-1; D not resolved. CDR3 length: 13 amino acids. The germline V and J ends were trimmed by 4 bases and 5 bases, with 11 bases remaining between them. CDR1 and CDR2 (germline): SGHDN, FVKESK. The CDR3: CASSPVRTTEAFF. CDR3 DNA sequence: TGTGCCAGCAGCCCGGTGCGGACGACTGAAGCTTTCTTT.

This clone was detected a few times. The chain carries TRBV15 and TRBJ2-1, with D perhaps assigned TRBD1 or TRBD2 (5 bases each). The CDR3 consists of 14 residues. The V gene lost 1 base and the J gene lost 4 bases, with 8 bases spanning the gap. Germline V gene data show CDR1 as LNHNV and CDR2 as YYDKDF (reference sequence). CDR3 DNA sequence: TGTGCCACCAGCAGAGTGGGGGAATACAATGAGCAGTTCTTC. Translation gives CATSRVGEYNEQFF.

The chain combines TRBV4-1 with TRBJ2-2, with 13 bases matching TRBD2. Germline V gene lookup returns CDR1 MGHRA and CDR2 YSYEKL. This CDR3 region has 19 residues. Unmatched junction bases numbered 14, after V lost 6 bases and J lost 4 bases. CDR3 DNA sequence: TGCGCCAGCAGACTCGGACTAGCGGGGGCGCGCGGTACCACCGGGGAGCTGTTTTTT. It encodes CASRLGLAGARGTTGELFF.

V usage is TRBV5-1 and J usage is TRBJ1-4; a possible D gene is TRBD1 (6 bases). The CDR3 consists of 16 residues. V lost 6 bases to trimming and J lost 8 bases, with 23 bases between them. Germline V gene data show CDR1 as SGHRS and CDR2 as YFSETQ. CDR3 in amino acids: CASTNPGHKEREKLFF. CDR3 DNA: TGCGCCAGCACAAATCCGGGACACAAAGAAAGGGAAAAACTGTTTTTT.

The rearrangement joins TRBV11-3 to TRBJ2-5, with D perhaps given as TRBD1 or TRBD2 (5 bases each). The V end was cut by 5 bases, the J end by 4 bases, with 17 bases between. The CDR3 runs 15 residues. Per germline, CDR1 SGHNT and CDR2 YENEEA. CDR3 protein: CASSPAPGPTETQYF. CDR3 nucleotide sequence: TGTGCCAGCAGCCCTGCCCCGGGACCAACAGAGACCCAGTACTTC.

The chain couples TRBV19 to TRBJ1-5; D remains ambiguous. Trimming stripped 0 bases from V and 6 bases from J, with 6 bases between. Germline CDR1 LNHDA, CDR2 SQIVND (reference sequence). This CDR3 region has 13 residues. DNA for the CDR3: TGTGCCAGTAGTATAGAAGCGGGTCAGCCCCAGCATTTT. It translates to CASSIEAGQPQHF.

The V call is TRBV5-4, the J call TRBJ2-1; either TRBD1 or TRBD2 may fit D (5 bases each). The CDR3 has 12 residues. The V end was cut by 9 bases, the J end by 11 bases, with 18 bases between. Germline V lookup: CDR1 SGHNT, CDR2 YYREEE (reference sequence). The CDR3 sequence is CATNAIGTQQFF. CDR3 nucleotides: TGTGCCACCAACGCAATTGGGACCCAGCAGTTCTTC.

This chain links TRBV7-2 with TRBJ2-5; 10 positions agree with TRBD1. J gave up 8 bases and V 4 bases, and 7 bases lay outside the gene matches. Germline CDR1 and CDR2: SGHTA and FQGNSA. This CDR3 is 14 amino acids long. Here the CDR3 reads CASSSRDRGSTQYF. The CDR3 coding sequence is TGTGCCAGCAGCTCTCGGGACAGGGGATCAACCCAGTACTTC.

A few counts support this clone. The rearrangement uses TRBV5-5 and TRBJ1-1; 7 bases line up with TRBD1. The V gene's germline CDR1 is SGHKS and CDR2 YYEKEE (reference sequence). The CDR3 covers 16 residues. The V segment lost 6 bases and the J segment 1 base; nucleotides outside the gene matches: 12. The CDR3: CASTTTSGTANTEAFF. Here the CDR3 DNA reads TGTGCCAGCACCACCACCTCCGGGACAGCGAACACTGAAGCTTTCTTT.

In DNA, the CDR3 is TGTGCCAGCAGCTTGGACCAGGGCGACGAGCAGTACTTC. Its translation: CASSLDQGDEQYF. V is TRBV5-6 and J is TRBJ2-7; a weak D match, TRBD1 (5 bases). Germline CDR1 and CDR2: SGHDT and YYEEEE. V was trimmed by 0 bases and J by 5 bases, leaving 9 bases between them. This CDR3 has 13 residues.

This chain links TRBV5-4 with TRBJ1-1; no definite D call. CDR3 length: 12 amino acids. The germline V gene has CDR1 SGHNT and CDR2 YYREEE (reference sequence). V lost 2 bases to trimming and J lost 11 bases, with 13 bases between them. CDR3 in amino acids: CASSLTGIGAFF. The CDR3 DNA follows: TGTGCCAGCAGCTTAACGGGCATCGGGGCTTTCTTT.

The chain employs TRBV12-5 and TRBJ1-1; 9 bases align to TRBD1. Per the germline V gene, CDR1 is LGHNT and CDR2 is FRNRAP. V lost 6 bases to trimming and J lost 4 bases; unmatched junction nucleotides: 9. The CDR3 is 15 amino acids. DNA of the CDR3: TGTGCTAGTGGCGGCGGAACAGGGGGCATCACTGAAGCTTTCTTT. Amino acid sequence: CASGGGTGGITEAFF.

The chain carries TRBV7-2 and TRBJ1-1; D unresolved. CDR1 is SGHTA, CDR2 FQGNSA, per germline. This CDR3 contains 12 residues. V was clipped by 2 bases and J by 11 bases, with 12 bases between them. CDR3 residues: CASSLRTRSAFF. The CDR3 nucleotides are TGTGCCAGCAGCTTAAGGACCCGGTCTGCTTTCTTT.

V is TRBV7-8 and J is TRBJ2-2; D ambiguous. The CDR3 extends over 16 amino acids. Germline lookup yields CDR1 SGHVS and CDR2 FQNEAQ. The V gene lost 3 bases and the J gene lost 2 bases, with 13 bases spanning the gap. The CDR3 reads CASSFRVAANTGELFF. The CDR3 DNA is TGTGCCAGCAGCTTTAGGGTTGCGGCTAACACCGGGGAGCTGTTTTTT.

V usage is TRBV29-1 and J usage is TRBJ1-1; possible D gene TRBD1, 6 bases. Germline CDR1 and CDR2: SQVTM and ANQGSEA. The ends were cut back, 2 bases at V and 3 bases at J, with 10 bases in the middle. CDR3 length: 13 amino acids. This chain's CDR3 is CSVEPQGHTEAFF. The CDR3 DNA reads as TGCAGCGTTGAACCCCAGGGGCACACTGAAGCTTTCTTT.

V is TRBV30 and J is TRBJ1-2; D remains ambiguous. V was clipped by 0 bases and J by 7 bases, with 6 bases between them. The germline gives CDR1 GTSNPN, CDR2 SVGIG (reference sequence). The CDR3 covers 11 residues. CDR3 region: CAWSVLVGYTF. DNA of the CDR3: TGTGCCTGGAGTGTATTGGTTGGCTACACCTTC.